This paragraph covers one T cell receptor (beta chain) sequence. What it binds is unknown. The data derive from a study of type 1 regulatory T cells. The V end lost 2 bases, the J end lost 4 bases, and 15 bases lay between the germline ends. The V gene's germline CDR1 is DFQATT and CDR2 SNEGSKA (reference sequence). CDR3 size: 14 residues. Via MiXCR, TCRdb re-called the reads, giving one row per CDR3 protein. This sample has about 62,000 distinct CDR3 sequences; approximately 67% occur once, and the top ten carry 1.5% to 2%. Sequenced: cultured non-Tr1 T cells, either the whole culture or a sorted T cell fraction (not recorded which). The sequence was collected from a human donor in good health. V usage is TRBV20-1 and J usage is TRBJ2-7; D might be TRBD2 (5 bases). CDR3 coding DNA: TGCAGTGCTAGACCCGTGGGAGTCGGTTACGAGCAGTACTTC. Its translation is CSARPVGVGYEQYF.